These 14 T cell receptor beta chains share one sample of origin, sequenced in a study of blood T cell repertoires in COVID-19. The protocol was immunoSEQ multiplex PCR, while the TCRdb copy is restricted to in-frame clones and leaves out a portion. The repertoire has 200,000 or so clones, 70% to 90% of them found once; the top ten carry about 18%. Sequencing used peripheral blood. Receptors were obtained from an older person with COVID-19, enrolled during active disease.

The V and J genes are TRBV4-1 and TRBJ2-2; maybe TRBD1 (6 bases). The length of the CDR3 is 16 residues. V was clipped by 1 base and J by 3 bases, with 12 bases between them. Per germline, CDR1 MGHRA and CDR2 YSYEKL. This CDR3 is CASSQAGTRYTGELFF. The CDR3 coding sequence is TGCGCCAGCAGCCAAGCCGGGACAAGATACACCGGGGAGCTGTTTTTT.

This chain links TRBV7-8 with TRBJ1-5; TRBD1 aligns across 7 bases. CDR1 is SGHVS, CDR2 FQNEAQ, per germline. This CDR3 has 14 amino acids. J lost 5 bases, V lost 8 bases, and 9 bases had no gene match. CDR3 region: CASCGAGGDQPQHF. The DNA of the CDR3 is TGTGCCAGCTGCGGGGCAGGGGGAGATCAGCCCCAGCATTTT.

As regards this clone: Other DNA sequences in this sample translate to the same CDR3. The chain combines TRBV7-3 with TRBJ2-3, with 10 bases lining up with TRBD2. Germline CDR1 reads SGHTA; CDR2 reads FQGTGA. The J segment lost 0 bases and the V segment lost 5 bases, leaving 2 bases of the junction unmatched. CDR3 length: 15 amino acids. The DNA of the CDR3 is TGTGCCAGCAGCCGAGCGGGGGGGAGCACAGATACGCAGTATTTT. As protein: CASSRAGGSTDTQYF.

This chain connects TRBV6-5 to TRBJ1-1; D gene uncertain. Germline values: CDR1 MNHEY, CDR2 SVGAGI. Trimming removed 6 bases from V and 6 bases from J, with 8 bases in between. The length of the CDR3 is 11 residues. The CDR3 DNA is TGTGCCAGCAGGAGGGATCCTGAAGCTTTCTTT. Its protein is CASRRDPEAFF.

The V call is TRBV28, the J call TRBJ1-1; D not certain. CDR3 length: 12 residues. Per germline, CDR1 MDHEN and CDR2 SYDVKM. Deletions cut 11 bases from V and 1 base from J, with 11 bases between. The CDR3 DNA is TGTGCCTCCTACAGCCAGAACACTGAAGCTTTCTTT. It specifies CASYSQNTEAFF.

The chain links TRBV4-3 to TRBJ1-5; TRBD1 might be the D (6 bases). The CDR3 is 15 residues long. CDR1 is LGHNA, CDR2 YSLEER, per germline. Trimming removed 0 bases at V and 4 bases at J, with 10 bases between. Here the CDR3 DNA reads TGCGCCAGCAGCCAAGAAGGACAGCCTAATCAGCCCCAGCATTTT. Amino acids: CASSQEGQPNQPQHF.

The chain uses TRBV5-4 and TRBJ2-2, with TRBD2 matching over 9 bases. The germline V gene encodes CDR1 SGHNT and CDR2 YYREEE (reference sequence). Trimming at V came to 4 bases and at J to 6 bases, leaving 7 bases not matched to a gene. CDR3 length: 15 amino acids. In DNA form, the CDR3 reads TGTGCCAGCAGCCGACCGGGACTAGCCCCCGGGGAGCTGTTTTTT. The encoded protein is CASSRPGLAPGELFF.

As DNA, the CDR3 is TGTGCCAGCAGCTCCATATCAGGGGCCCGCTCTGGAAACACCATATATTTT. As protein: CASSSISGARSGNTIYF. The chain joins TRBV7-2 to TRBJ1-3; tentatively, D is TRBD1 (6 bases). The CDR3 sequence is 17 residues long. V lost 4 bases, J lost 0 bases, and 16 bases lay in between. Germline V CDR1 and CDR2: SGHTA, FQGNSA.

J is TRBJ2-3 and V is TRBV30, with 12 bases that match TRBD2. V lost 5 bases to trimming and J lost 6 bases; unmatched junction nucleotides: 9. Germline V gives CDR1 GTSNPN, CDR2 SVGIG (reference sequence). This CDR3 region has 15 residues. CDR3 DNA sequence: TGTGCCTGGCTTCGTCTAGCGGGAGGGGGGGATACGCAGTATTTT. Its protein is CAWLRLAGGGDTQYF.

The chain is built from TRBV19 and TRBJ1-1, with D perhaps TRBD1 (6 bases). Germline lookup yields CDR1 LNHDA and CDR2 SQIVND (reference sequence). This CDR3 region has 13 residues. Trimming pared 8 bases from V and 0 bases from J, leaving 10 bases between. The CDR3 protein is CASQQGLNTEAFF. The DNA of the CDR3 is TGTGCCAGTCAACAGGGTTTGAACACTGAAGCTTTCTTT. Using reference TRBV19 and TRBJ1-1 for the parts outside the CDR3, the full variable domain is DGGITQSPKYLFRKEGQNVTLSCEQNLNHDAMYWYRQDPGQGLRLIYYSQIVNDFQKGDIAEGYSVSREKKESFPLTVTSAQKNPTAFYLCASQQGLNTEAFFGQGTRLTVV.

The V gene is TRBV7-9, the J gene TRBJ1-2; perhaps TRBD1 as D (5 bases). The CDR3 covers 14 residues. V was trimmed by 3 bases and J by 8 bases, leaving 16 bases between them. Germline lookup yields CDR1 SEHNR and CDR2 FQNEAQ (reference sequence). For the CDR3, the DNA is TGTGCCAGCAGCTTCGACAGACTGATGGGGGGCTACACCTTC. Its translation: CASSFDRLMGGYTF.

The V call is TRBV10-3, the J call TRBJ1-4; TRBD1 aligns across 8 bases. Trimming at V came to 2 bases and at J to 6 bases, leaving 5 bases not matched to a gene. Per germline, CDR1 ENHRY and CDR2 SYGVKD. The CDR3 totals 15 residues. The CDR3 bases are TGTGCCATCAGTGAGGGACAGGGCTGGGATGAAAAACTGTTTTTT. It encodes CAISEGQGWDEKLFF.

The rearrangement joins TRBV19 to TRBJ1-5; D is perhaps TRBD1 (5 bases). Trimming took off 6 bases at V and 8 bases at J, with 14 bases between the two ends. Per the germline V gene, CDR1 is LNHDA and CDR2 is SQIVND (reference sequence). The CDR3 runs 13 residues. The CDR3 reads CASRMPGLEPQHF. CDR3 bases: TGTGCCAGTAGAATGCCAGGGCTGGAGCCCCAGCATTTT.

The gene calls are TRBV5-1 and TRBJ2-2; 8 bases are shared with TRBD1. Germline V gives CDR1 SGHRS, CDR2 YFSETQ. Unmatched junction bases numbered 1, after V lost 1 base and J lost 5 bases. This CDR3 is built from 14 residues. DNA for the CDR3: TGCGCCAGCAGCTTGACAGGGGGTACCGGGGAGCTGTTTTTT. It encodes CASSLTGGTGELFF.